The rows below give T cell receptor beta chains drawn from one sample of a study of T-cell memory formation after mild COVID-19. TCRdb fed the 5' RACE reads into MiXCR, producing one record per CDR3 protein. The table includes about 470,000 distinct CDR3 sequences, around 25% detected once. The specimen sequenced was PBMCs or a T cell subset sorted from them (not recorded which). These receptors came from an adult woman who had mild COVID-19 (a few samples of this study predate the infection). Cell type and time point are not known. Each CDR3 is given with its conserved first and last residue. D genes are given only for firm matches. Rows may omit the clone size; those that give it use once, few, many or a size class.

J gene,CDR3 length,D gene,clone size,V gene,CDR3 protein,CDR3 DNA
TRBJ2-5,14,.,few,TRBV15,CATSRERNQETQYF,TGTGCCACCAGCAGAGAGCGGAACCAAGAGACCCAGTACTTC
TRBJ1-1,14,.,.,TRBV18,CASSPQRMNTEAFF,TGTGCCAGCTCACCACAACGAATGAACACTGAAGCTTTCTTT
TRBJ2-5,11,.,.,TRBV7-2,CASAQRETQYF,TGTGCCAGCGCCCAGCGGGAGACCCAGTACTTC
TRBJ2-1,11,TRBD1,few,TRBV7-3,CATGGTNEQFF,TGTGCCACAGGGGGTACCAATGAGCAGTTCTTC
TRBJ2-3,13,.,.,TRBV2,CASDYRLTDTQYF,TGTGCCAGCGATTACAGGCTCACAGATACGCAGTATTTT
TRBJ1-3,17,TRBD1,.,TRBV18,CASSPRTGKSSGNTIYF,TGTGCCAGCTCACCACGGACAGGGAAGAGCTCTGGAAACACCATATATTTT
TRBJ1-4,14,TRBD1,few,TRBV15,CATSPGQENEKLFF,TGTGCCACCAGTCCGGGACAGGAGAATGAAAAACTGTTTTTT
TRBJ2-3,17,TRBD2,few,TRBV7-9,CASSLTSGGAPTDTQYF,TGTGCCAGCAGCTTAACTAGCGGGGGGGCGCCGACAGATACGCAGTATTTT
TRBJ2-7,13,TRBD1,few,TRBV20-1,CSAWDRETYEQYF,TGCAGTGCTTGGGACAGGGAGACGTACGAGCAGTACTTC
TRBJ1-1,14,TRBD1,.,TRBV11-2,CASSLGGQGREAFF,TGTGCCAGCAGCTTAGGGGGACAGGGACGTGAAGCTTTCTTT
TRBJ2-3,18,TRBD2,.,TRBV10-3,CAIRTTWTSGGVTDTQYF,TGTGCCATCAGGACCACGTGGACTAGCGGGGGAGTCACAGATACGCAGTATTTT
TRBJ1-4,13,.,.,TRBV20-1,CSARDDRSEKLFF,TGCAGTGCTAGAGACGACCGGAGTGAAAAACTGTTTTTT
TRBJ2-3,18,.,.,TRBV24-1,CATSDPEGSPQSTDTQYF,TGTGCCACCAGTGACCCAGAAGGTTCACCCCAGAGCACAGATACGCAGTATTTT
TRBJ2-1,15,TRBD2,few,TRBV6-5,CASSPLAGEANEQFF,TGTGCCAGCAGTCCTCTAGCGGGAGAAGCCAATGAGCAGTTCTTC
TRBJ2-5,14,.,few,TRBV9,CASSVADDEETQYF,TGTGCCAGCAGCGTGGCGGATGATGAAGAGACCCAGTACTTC
TRBJ2-7,16,.,few,TRBV3-1,CASSQTRGSFSYEQYF,TGTGCCAGCAGCCAGACCAGGGGCTCTTTCTCCTACGAGCAGTACTTC
TRBJ2-5,15,TRBD2,few,TRBV9,CASSVASGVQETQYF,TGTGCCAGCAGCGTAGCCAGCGGGGTACAAGAGACCCAGTACTTC
TRBJ2-1,14,.,once,TRBV12-3/TRBV12-4,CASRDQGGANEQFF,TGTGCCAGCAGGGACCAAGGTGGGGCTAATGAGCAGTTCTTC
TRBJ2-5,13,.,.,TRBV2,CASKWAPQETQYF,TGTGCCAGCAAGTGGGCCCCGCAAGAGACCCAGTACTTC
TRBJ2-7,15,.,.,TRBV21-1,CASSKVRGLPEGQYF,TGTGCCAGCAGCAAAGTGAGGGGACTTCCCGAGGGGCAGTACTTC
TRBJ2-5,16,.,many,TRBV5-1,CASSSRQIGAEETQYF,TGCGCCAGCAGCTCGAGACAGATAGGGGCCGAAGAGACCCAGTACTTC
TRBJ2-7,14,.,few,TRBV10-3,CAISESPSLYEQYF,TGTGCCATCAGTGAATCGCCCAGCCTCTACGAGCAGTACTTC
TRBJ2-7,17,.,.,TRBV7-2,CASSLGSASADSYEQYF,TGTGCCAGCAGCTTAGGGAGTGCTAGCGCCGATTCCTACGAGCAGTACTTC
TRBJ2-7,17,.,.,TRBV5-3,CARSPRGAYRQLGEQYF,TGTGCCAGAAGTCCCCGGGGGGCCTATCGGCAGTTGGGGGAGCAGTACTTC
TRBJ2-1,15,TRBD2,.,TRBV7-2,CASSEGLAGTSEQFF,TGTGCCAGCAGCGAAGGACTAGCGGGGACGTCGGAGCAGTTCTTC
TRBJ1-2,14,.,few,TRBV12-3/TRBV12-4,CASSLAGADYGYTF,TGTGCCAGCAGTTTGGCGGGGGCGGACTATGGCTACACCTTC
TRBJ1-1,15,.,once,TRBV5-1,CASSLLTDSLTEAFF,TGCGCCAGCAGCTTATTGACGGACTCTCTCACTGAAGCTTTCTTT
TRBJ1-5,18,TRBD1,.,TRBV24-1,CATSEGGGQGALNQPQHF,TGTGCCACCAGTGAAGGGGGAGGACAGGGGGCACTCAATCAGCCCCAGCATTTT
TRBJ2-2,17,TRBD2,.,TRBV9,CASSVSRDSGRAGELFF,TGTGCCAGCAGCGTATCTCGGGATAGCGGGAGGGCCGGGGAGCTGTTTTTT
TRBJ1-1,15,.,.,TRBV11-3,CASSLPRGGNTEAFF,TGTGCCAGCAGCCTCCCGCGGGGGGGGAACACTGAAGCTTTCTTT
TRBJ2-2,17,.,.,TRBV30,CAYPEDEGDGGTGELFF,TGTGCCTATCCAGAGGATGAGGGCGACGGGGGCACCGGGGAGCTGTTTTTT
TRBJ1-1,13,TRBD1,.,TRBV20-1,CSARGTLDTEAFF,TGCAGTGCCAGGGGGACGCTGGACACTGAAGCTTTCTTT
TRBJ2-1,14,.,.,TRBV12-3/TRBV12-4,CASNSPGEDNEQFF,TGTGCCAGCAACTCCCCGGGAGAAGACAATGAGCAGTTCTTC
TRBJ1-1,16,.,.,TRBV7-3,CASSLIPTPGNTEAFF,TGTGCCAGCAGCTTAATCCCGACCCCAGGGAACACTGAAGCTTTCTTT
TRBJ2-1,13,.,once,TRBV20-1,CSATSGTFNEQFF,TGCAGTGCTACCTCCGGGACTTTCAATGAGCAGTTCTTC
TRBJ2-2,10,.,.,TRBV29-1,CSVDTGELFF,TGCAGCGTTGACACCGGGGAGCTGTTTTTT
TRBJ2-3,14,.,once,TRBV29-1,CSVEESRVTDTQYF,TGCAGCGTTGAAGAGAGCAGGGTAACAGATACGCAGTATTTT
TRBJ2-1,19,TRBD2,.,TRBV7-2,CASSLDPAGGPKSYNEQFF,TGTGCCAGCAGCTTAGACCCAGCGGGAGGGCCTAAGTCCTACAATGAGCAGTTCTTC
TRBJ2-7,15,.,.,TRBV5-1,CASSLGSGGSYEQYF,TGCGCCAGCAGCCTGGGGAGTGGGGGATCCTACGAGCAGTACTTC
TRBJ2-1,17,TRBD2,.,TRBV7-8,CASSLEGLAGPLGEQFF,TGTGCCAGCAGCTTAGAAGGGCTAGCGGGCCCCTTGGGGGAGCAGTTCTTC
TRBJ2-1,15,.,few,TRBV6-2/TRBV6-3,CASSYSGGGPNEQFF,TGTGCCAGCAGTTACTCTGGCGGGGGCCCCAATGAGCAGTTCTTC
TRBJ1-1,14,.,.,TRBV14,CASSHRGGNTEAFF,TGTGCCAGCAGCCATCGAGGGGGGAACACTGAAGCTTTCTTT
TRBJ2-5,17,.,.,TRBV7-2,CASSLGVLRGGQETQYF,TGTGCCAGCAGCTTAGGGGTGCTGCGCGGAGGACAAGAGACCCAGTACTTC
TRBJ2-7,15,.,.,TRBV5-1,CASSLARVGAHEQYF,TGCGCCAGCAGCTTGGCTCGGGTAGGGGCCCACGAGCAGTACTTC
TRBJ2-1,13,.,many,TRBV3-1,CASSQAARGEQFF,TGTGCCAGCAGCCAAGCAGCCCGAGGTGAGCAGTTCTTC
TRBJ1-1,15,TRBD1,.,TRBV4-1,CASSQFDRGNTEAFF,TGCGCCAGCAGCCAATTTGACAGGGGGAACACTGAAGCTTTCTTT
TRBJ2-5,13,.,.,TRBV5-4,CASSFGTTETQYF,TGTGCCAGCAGCTTTGGGACGACGGAGACCCAGTACTTC
TRBJ2-2,15,.,many,TRBV5-1,CASSLEKTNTGELFF,TGCGCCAGCAGCTTGGAGAAAACGAACACCGGGGAGCTGTTTTTT
TRBJ2-5,14,.,few,TRBV20-1,CSARTGSPSRTQYF,TGCAGTGCTAGAACGGGCAGTCCCTCGCGGACCCAGTACTTC
TRBJ2-7,15,.,few,TRBV6-5,CASKVQVQGWGEQYF,TGTGCCAGCAAGGTCCAGGTCCAAGGTTGGGGCGAGCAGTACTTC
TRBJ1-2,16,.,few,TRBV3-1,CASSQDNGDTLYGYTF,TGTGCCAGCAGCCAAGATAACGGAGACACCCTCTATGGCTACACCTTC
TRBJ2-2,13,.,few,TRBV20-1,CSARGSATGELFF,TGCAGTGCTAGGGGGAGTGCCACCGGGGAGCTGTTTTTT
TRBJ2-1,14,.,few,TRBV6-5,CASSYSGGLNEQFF,TGTGCCAGCAGTTACTCGGGGGGGCTGAATGAGCAGTTCTTC
TRBJ2-3,18,.,.,TRBV7-9,CASSLVRYEVVVTDTQYF,TGTGCCAGCAGCTTAGTCCGGTACGAGGTTGTGGTCACAGATACGCAGTATTTT
TRBJ2-5,14,.,few,TRBV7-9,CASSLARGGETQYF,TGTGCCAGCAGCTTAGCCAGGGGTGGCGAGACCCAGTACTTC
TRBJ1-3,16,.,.,TRBV5-1,CASSLETVDSGNTIYF,TGCGCCAGCAGCTTGGAGACAGTTGATTCTGGAAACACCATATATTTT
TRBJ2-7,16,TRBD2,.,TRBV6-2/TRBV6-3,CASRAGLAGRTYEQYF,TGTGCCAGCAGGGCCGGACTAGCGGGCAGGACCTACGAGCAGTACTTC